These 27 T cell receptor beta chains were sequenced from one sample in a study of cytomegalovirus exposure and HLA in healthy donors. Profiled with immunoSEQ multiplex PCR; TCRdb holds only in-frame clones, not every one. The profile shows 100,000 or so clones, more than 85% of them singletons. Sample: PBMCs. The receptors here all came from a woman under 30 in good health and CMV-seropositive.

The genes are TRBV28 and TRBJ2-7, with unresolved D. This CDR3 is 12 amino acids long. Trimming stripped 1 base from V and 5 bases from J, with 6 bases between. Germline CDR1 MDHEN, CDR2 SYDVKM. The CDR3 loop reads CASSLYRDEQYF. The CDR3 DNA sequence: TGTGCCAGCAGTTTATACCGGGACGAGCAGTACTTC.

The V and J genes are TRBV25-1 and TRBJ1-1; D may be TRBD1 (5 bases). Germline V gene lookup returns CDR1 MGHDK and CDR2 SYGVNS. The CDR3 length is 11 residues. V lost 2 bases and J 9 bases, leaving 7 bases between the germline ends. The CDR3 region has the DNA TGTGCCAGCAGTGAAACAGGCCAAGCTTTCTTT. This codes for CASSETGQAFF.

The chain links TRBV27 to TRBJ1-5; D possibly corresponds to TRBD1 (5 bases). Trimming pared 2 bases from V and 9 bases from J, leaving 11 bases between. The CDR3 runs to 13 residues. Germline CDR1 is MNHEY and CDR2 is SMNVEV (reference sequence). The DNA for the CDR3 is TGTGCCAGCAGTTTACCAGGGCCCGGGCCCCAGCATTTT. It specifies CASSLPGPGPQHF.

The J gene is TRBJ2-1, the V gene TRBV19; 7 bases map to TRBD1. CDR3 length equals 14 residues. Germline V lookup: CDR1 LNHDA, CDR2 SQIVND (reference sequence). Losses at the gene ends were 1 base for V and 8 bases for J; bases not matched to a gene: 5. For the CDR3, the DNA is TGTGCCAGTAGTATAGCTTACAGGGGAGATGAGCAGTTCTTC. Translating it yields CASSIAYRGDEQFF. The full variable domain, with the rest looked up from reference TRBV19 and TRBJ2-1, is DGGITQSPKYLFRKEGQNVTLSCEQNLNHDAMYWYRQDPGQGLRLIYYSQIVNDFQKGDIAEGYSVSREKKESFPLTVTSAQKNPTAFYLCASSIAYRGDEQFFGPGTRLTVL.

The table lists this clone with a few counts. Written as DNA, the CDR3 is TGTGCCTGGGCCCGGGACTACGCCTACGAGCAGTACTTC. Amino acid sequence: CAWARDYAYEQYF. This chain links TRBV30 with TRBJ2-7; 7 nucleotides match TRBD2. The CDR3 covers 13 residues. Germline assignment: CDR1 GTSNPN and CDR2 SVGIG (reference sequence). The junction had 6 bases not matched to a gene; V was cut back by 5 bases and J by 2 bases.

V and J are TRBV6-5 and TRBJ2-5, with D perhaps TRBD2 (5 bases). Deletions cut 10 bases from V and 5 bases from J, with 11 bases between. Germline assignment: CDR1 MNHEY and CDR2 SVGAGI. This CDR3 is 11 amino acids long. The CDR3 DNA reads as TGTGCCACGGAGACGGGGGAGACCCAGTACTTC. Translating it yields CATETGETQYF.

A few counts support this clone. The rearrangement uses TRBV19 and TRBJ1-6, with TRBD1 identical over 10 bases. CDR1 is LNHDA, CDR2 SQIVND, per germline (reference sequence). After removal of 7 bases from V and 7 bases from J, the junction contained 10 bases not matched to a gene. CDR3 length: 16 amino acids. In DNA, the CDR3 is TGTGCCAGTATGGGACAGGGGCGGCGGGGCAATTCACCCCTCCACTTT. It encodes CASMGQGRRGNSPLHF.

The genes are TRBV9 and TRBJ1-1; maybe TRBD1 (6 bases). V lost 6 bases and J lost 2, with 14 bases in between. The germline V gene has CDR1 SGDLS and CDR2 YYNGEE. CDR3 size: 14 residues. The CDR3 sequence: CASTAGAVNTEAFF. The CDR3 DNA sequence: TGTGCCAGCACCGCAGGGGCAGTTAACACTGAAGCTTTCTTT.

This chain uses TRBV25-1 with TRBJ2-3; D may be TRBD1 (5 bases). With 2 bases removed from V and 0 bases from J, the gap between germline ends came to 15 bases. CDR3 length: 17 residues. CDR1 is MGHDK and CDR2 is SYGVNS in the germline V gene. DNA for the CDR3: TGTGCCAGCAGTGAAGGGGCCGCAGAAATGAGCACAGATACGCAGTATTTT. Translation gives CASSEGAAEMSTDTQYF.

This chain uses TRBV6-5 with TRBJ1-2, with 7 bases lining up with TRBD1. The CDR3 runs to 14 residues. CDR1 MNHEY and CDR2 SVGAGI come from the germline V gene. The V and J ends lost 6 bases and 11 bases, in that order; junction bases with no gene match: 15. CDR3 region: CASRAAGTAVGYTF. In DNA form, the CDR3 reads TGTGCCAGCAGGGCAGCCGGGACAGCCGTTGGTTACACCTTC.

This clone was seen just once. CDR3 in amino acids: CASAWGTSGRVVTGELFF. CDR3 sequence (DNA): TGTGCCAGCGCCTGGGGGACTAGCGGGAGGGTCGTCACCGGGGAGCTGTTTTTT. This rearrangement joins TRBV11-2 to TRBJ2-2; 16 nucleotides align to TRBD2. The length of the CDR3 is 18 residues. CDR1 is SGHAT and CDR2 is FQNNGV in the germline V gene. V trimming: 8 bases; J trimming: 4 bases; junction bases outside the gene matches: 10.

The J gene is TRBJ2-1, the V gene TRBV27, with 12 bases that match TRBD2. The CDR3 has 17 amino acids. V was clipped by 4 bases and J by 3 bases; unmatched bases: 7. The V gene's germline CDR1 is MNHEY and CDR2 SMNVEV (reference sequence). The CDR3 DNA follows: TGTGCCAGCAGTTCCCCCCGGACTAGCGGGGACTACAATGAGCAGTTCTTC. Amino acid sequence: CASSSPRTSGDYNEQFF.

The V and J genes are TRBV6-5 and TRBJ2-4; 7 bases line up with TRBD1. V trimming: 6 bases; J trimming: 3 bases; junction bases outside the gene matches: 8. The CDR3 spans 15 residues. Germline values: CDR1 MNHEY, CDR2 SVGAGI. CDR3 in amino acids: CASRPGQDNKNIQYF. Written as DNA, the CDR3 is TGTGCCAGCAGACCCGGACAGGATAACAAAAACATTCAGTACTTC.

This clone was detected a few times. The rearrangement uses TRBV5-1 and TRBJ2-7, with a tentative D call TRBD2 (6 bases). V lost 0 bases and J lost 1, with 11 bases in between. CDR1 is SGHRS and CDR2 is YFSETQ in the germline V gene. CDR3 length: 15 amino acids. CDR3 coding DNA: TGCGCCAGCAGCTTGGAGGCAGGGACTTCCTACGAGCAGTACTTC. It is translated as CASSLEAGTSYEQYF.

V is TRBV7-9 and J is TRBJ2-3, with 7 bases matching TRBD2. The CDR3 extends over 16 amino acids. Germline CDR1 SEHNR, CDR2 FQNEAQ (reference sequence). After removal of 5 bases from V and 4 bases from J, the junction contained 12 bases not matched to a gene. The DNA for the CDR3 is TGTGCCAGCAGCCCCTCTCGGGAGGCAAACCCAGATACGCAGTATTTT. Protein sequence: CASSPSREANPDTQYF. Supplemented by reference TRBV7-9 and TRBJ2-3, the full variable domain reads DTGVSQNPRHKITKRGQNVTFRCDPISEHNRLYWYRQTLGQGPEFLTYFQNEAQLEKSRLLSDRFSAERPKGSFSTLEIQRTEQGDSAMYLCASSPSREANPDTQYFGPGTRLTVL.

The chain has TRBV6-1 and TRBJ1-5, with TRBD1 matching 7 bases. The CDR3 contains 14 residues. Germline CDR1 and CDR2: MNHNS and SASEGT. V lost 8 bases to trimming and J lost 5 bases; unmatched junction nucleotides: 9. The DNA for the CDR3 is TGTGCCAGCGACCTACAGGGGCTCCATCAGCCCCAGCATTTT. Residues: CASDLQGLHQPQHF.

The chain has TRBV6-5 and TRBJ1-6, with D maybe TRBD1 (6 bases). Trimming stripped 5 bases from V and 10 bases from J, with 12 bases between. Germline loops: CDR1 MNHEY, CDR2 SVGAGI. The CDR3 totals 13 residues. The CDR3 DNA is TGTGCCAGCAGTACTACAGGGAACTCACCCCTCCACTTT. Protein sequence: CASSTTGNSPLHF.

A single count supports this clone. The gene calls are TRBV15 and TRBJ2-7; tentative D call: TRBD2 (5 bases). The germline gives CDR1 LNHNV, CDR2 YYDKDF (reference sequence). Trimming shortened V by 5 bases and J by 7 bases, and 12 bases separated the two germline ends. The length of the CDR3 is 12 residues. CDR3 in amino acids: CATSPLGLEQYF. The DNA of the CDR3 is TGTGCCACCAGCCCCCTCGGACTGGAGCAGTACTTC.

This chain connects TRBV19 to TRBJ2-3; 10 bases fit TRBD2. The CDR3 runs to 16 residues. Germline CDR1 and CDR2: LNHDA and SQIVND (reference sequence). V lost 1 base, J lost 7 bases, and 8 bases stayed unmatched. The CDR3 protein is CASSIAPSGGLYTQYF. Here the CDR3 DNA reads TGTGCCAGTAGTATAGCCCCTAGCGGGGGACTATATACGCAGTATTTT.

The V and J genes are TRBV7-3 and TRBJ2-7; D perhaps matches TRBD2 (5 bases). The CDR3 extends over 15 amino acids. Germline values: CDR1 SGHTA, CDR2 FQGTGA. Between the trimmed V and J ends, which lost 5 bases and 7 bases, there was a span of 21 bases. CDR3 loop: CASSPAGKLFGEQYF. The CDR3, as DNA: TGTGCCAGCAGCCCCGCCGGGAAGCTTTTTGGAGAGCAGTACTTC.

The genes are TRBV2 and TRBJ2-7, with TRBD1 as a possible D gene (5 bases). Germline V CDR1 and CDR2: SNHLY, FYNNEI. Trimming took 5 bases from V and 3 from J, leaving 14 bases between them. The CDR3 is made up of 14 amino acids. In nucleotides, the CDR3 is TGTGCCAGCAGTAGAGAAGGGGCGATCTACGAGCAGTACTTC. Translating gives CASSREGAIYEQYF.

This clone was seen more than once but under ten times. The chain joins TRBV7-9 to TRBJ1-5, with D hard to call. Germline V gives CDR1 SEHNR, CDR2 FQNEAQ (reference sequence). V was shortened by 0 bases and J by 3 bases, with 9 bases between the two germline ends. This CDR3 is built from 15 residues. The CDR3 DNA is TGTGCCAGCAGCTTAGCGAGGGCGGACAATCAGCCCCAGCATTTT. It codes for CASSLARADNQPQHF.

This chain uses TRBV10-3 with TRBJ1-3, with D perhaps matching TRBD1 (5 bases). Germline V gives CDR1 ENHRY, CDR2 SYGVKD. Trimming pared 6 bases from V and 2 bases from J, leaving 14 bases between. There are 15 residues in the CDR3. DNA for the CDR3: TGTGCCATCAGAACGCAGAAGGGGCCTGGAAACACCATATATTTT. Protein sequence: CAIRTQKGPGNTIYF.

V and J are TRBV7-2 and TRBJ1-5, with no clear D. The CDR3 is 12 residues long. Germline V gives CDR1 SGHTA, CDR2 FQGNSA. Trimming took off 4 bases at V and 7 bases at J, with 8 bases between the two ends. CDR3 residues: CASSSLSQPQHF. CDR3 DNA: TGTGCCAGCAGCTCCCTCTCGCAGCCCCAGCATTTT.

This chain links TRBV27 with TRBJ2-2; D call uncertain. Trimming took 5 bases from V and 7 from J, leaving 8 bases between them. The germline CDR1 and CDR2 sequences are MNHEY and SMNVEV (reference sequence). CDR3 length equals 12 residues. CDR3: CASSPNGGELFF. As DNA, the CDR3 is TGTGCCAGCAGTCCGAACGGCGGGGAGCTGTTTTTT.

The chain recombines TRBV5-1 with TRBJ1-6; the match to TRBD1 covers 12 bases. Germline V CDR1 and CDR2: SGHRS, YFSETQ. Germline trimming cut 2 bases from V and 10 bases from J; bases unmatched to any gene: 22. CDR3 size: 21 residues. CDR3 protein: CASSLLGPGQGASKSRSPLHF. The CDR3, as DNA: TGCGCCAGCAGCTTACTGGGACCGGGACAGGGGGCTTCAAAAAGTCGATCACCCCTCCACTTT.

The chain links TRBV29-1 to TRBJ1-2, with TRBD1 identical over 8 bases. The germline CDR1 and CDR2 sequences are SQVTM and ANQGSEA. Germline trimming cut 7 bases from V and 6 bases from J; bases unmatched to any gene: 7. This CDR3 contains 12 residues. In DNA form, the CDR3 reads TGCAGCGCCGGACAGGGAAGAGATGGCTACACCTTC. It specifies CSAGQGRDGYTF. Full variable domain (outside the CDR3, taken from reference TRBV29-1 and TRBJ1-2): SAVISQKPSRDICQRGTSLTIQCQVDSQVTMMFWYRQQPGQSLTLIATANQGSEATYESGFVIDKFPISRPNLTFSTLTVSNMSPEDSSIYLCSAGQGRDGYTFGSGTRLTVV.